The 20 T cell receptor beta chains in this list originate from one sample, sequenced in a study of CD8+ T cells in alopecia areata. Isolated RNA was reverse transcribed into cDNA used as the sequencing template. The data were produced by immunoSEQ multiplex PCR, yet TCRdb's version contains in-frame clones alone and is incomplete. Found here are about 120,000 clones, less than 60% of them singletons; the top ten hold 3% to 4%. The treatment here: oral pan-JAK inhibitor, 5-10 mg twice daily. The sequences come from CD4+ T cells sorted from blood, collected at week 24, from a patient treated with tofacitinib. Source of these receptors: a human donor with alopecia areata.

The V and J genes are TRBV7-2 and TRBJ1-6; D is uncertain. V shed 4 bases and J shed 6 bases, with 10 bases lying between them. Germline assignment: CDR1 SGHTA and CDR2 FQGNSA. The CDR3 contains 14 residues. In nucleotides, the CDR3 is TGTGCCAGCAGCTCTGGCTTGGCTAATTCACCCCTCCACTTT. Encoded protein: CASSSGLANSPLHF.

DNA for the CDR3: TGTGCCACTAAGACACTCCTCTCCTATAATTCACCCCTCCACTTT. It is translated as CATKTLLSYNSPLHF. The chain links TRBV6-5 to TRBJ1-6, with unresolved D. The V end lost 10 bases, the J end lost 0 bases, and 13 bases lay between the germline ends. This CDR3 is 15 amino acids long. Germline CDR1 is MNHEY and CDR2 is SVGAGI.

This clone has just a few counts. The chain carries TRBV23-1 and TRBJ1-1; tentatively, D is TRBD1 (5 bases). TRBV23-1 qualifies as an ORF whose function is uncertain. The CDR3 runs to 17 residues. V was clipped by 3 bases and J by 1 base, with 18 bases between them. CDR3: CASSQPSPGGTNTEAFF. CDR3 nucleotide sequence: TGCGCCAGCAGTCAGCCCTCCCCTGGGGGAACGAACACTGAAGCTTTCTTT.

V is TRBV29-1 and J is TRBJ1-2; D gene unclear. Germline CDR1 and CDR2: SQVTM and ANQGSEA. The length of the CDR3 is 11 residues. The V end lost 4 bases, the J end lost 8 bases, and 11 bases lay between the germline ends. The CDR3 loop is CSVAGMGGYTF. DNA of the CDR3: TGCAGCGTTGCGGGAATGGGGGGCTACACCTTC.

This clone was recorded a few times. The V call is TRBV2, the J call TRBJ1-5; a weak D match, TRBD1 (5 bases). Germline V gene sequence: CDR1 SNHLY, CDR2 FYNNEI. With 2 bases removed from V and 2 bases from J, the gap between germline ends came to 7 bases. This CDR3 is built from 14 residues. In nucleotides, the CDR3 is TGTGCCAGCAGTGAACAGGGAGGCAATCAGCCCCAGCATTTT. Its translation is CASSEQGGNQPQHF.

The V gene is TRBV4-3, the J gene TRBJ2-3; D is perhaps TRBD2 (7 bases). Trimming took off 3 bases at V and 5 bases at J, with 15 bases between the two ends. Germline V CDR1 and CDR2: LGHNA, YSLEER. This CDR3 has 15 residues. Here the CDR3 reads CASSQRGGAGDTQYF. CDR3 DNA sequence: TGCGCCAGCAGCCAGAGGGGGGGTGCTGGAGATACGCAGTATTTT.

The rearrangement joins TRBV5-6 to TRBJ2-1, with 15 bases matching TRBD2. The CDR3 length is 19 residues. V was clipped by 2 bases and J by 5 bases; unmatched bases: 11. CDR1 SGHDT and CDR2 YYEEEE come from the germline V gene. In nucleotides, the CDR3 is TGTGCCAGCAGCTTTGGGTGGACTAGCGGGGGGGCCGGGAACAATGAGCAGTTCTTC. Translated: CASSFGWTSGGAGNNEQFF.

The V gene is TRBV6-6, the J gene TRBJ1-2; D is uncertain. The germline V gene encodes CDR1 MNHNY and CDR2 SVGAGI (reference sequence). CDR3 length: 14 amino acids. V shed 4 bases and J shed 5 bases, with 14 bases lying between them. CDR3 nucleotides: TGTGCCAGCAGTTTGGAGGGTCCGAGGTATGGCTACACCTTC. Protein: CASSLEGPRYGYTF.

As to this clone: This specimen includes other DNA sequences encoding the same CDR3. The V and J genes are TRBV27 and TRBJ1-5; D remains ambiguous. V lost 2 bases and J 7 bases, leaving 9 bases between the germline ends. The germline V gene encodes CDR1 MNHEY and CDR2 SMNVEV (reference sequence). The CDR3 consists of 13 residues. The CDR3 reads CASSLQGRQPQHF. DNA of the CDR3: TGTGCCAGCAGTTTACAAGGTAGACAGCCCCAGCATTTT.

The genes are TRBV7-2 and TRBJ1-2; D might be TRBD1 (5 bases). CDR3 size: 13 residues. The ends were cut back, 4 bases at V and 7 bases at J, with 13 bases in the middle. Germline V gene data show CDR1 as SGHTA and CDR2 as FQGNSA. The CDR3, as DNA: TGTGCCAGCAGCTATGGGCAGGGACCTGGCTACACCTTC. This gives the protein CASSYGQGPGYTF. Combining the CDR3 with reference TRBV7-2 and TRBJ1-2 gives the whole variable domain GAGVSQSPSNKVTEKGKDVELRCDPISGHTALYWYRQSLGQGLEFLIYFQGNSAPDKSGLPSDRFSAERTGGSVSTLTIQRTQQEDSAVYLCASSYGQGPGYTFGSGTRLTVV.

The chain couples TRBV5-1 to TRBJ1-5; D is perhaps TRBD1 (5 bases). Between the trimmed V and J ends, which lost 4 bases and 7 bases, there was a span of 15 bases. This CDR3 has 14 amino acids. The germline CDR1 and CDR2 sequences are SGHRS and YFSETQ. The CDR3 DNA follows: TGCGCCAGCAGCCGTGCGGGGGAGGGCCAGCCCCAGCATTTT. Translated, it gives CASSRAGEGQPQHF.

The chain uses TRBV27 and TRBJ2-1; TRBD2 aligns across 10 bases. CDR1 and CDR2 from the germline V gene are MNHEY and SMNVEV (reference sequence). The CDR3 totals 12 residues. The ends lost 6 bases at V and 14 bases at J; junction bases unmatched: 7. The CDR3 here is CASSPTSGDEFF. In nucleotides, the CDR3 is TGTGCCAGCAGCCCAACTAGCGGGGACGAGTTCTTC.

This clone was observed a handful of times. This chain uses TRBV5-1 with TRBJ1-4; D perhaps matches TRBD1 (5 bases). The CDR3 consists of 15 residues. V lost 4 bases to trimming and J lost 3 bases, with 13 bases between them. The V gene's germline CDR1 is SGHRS and CDR2 YFSETQ. The CDR3 DNA is TGCGCCAGCAGCCTTGGGGAGGGGCCTAATGAAAAACTGTTTTTT. Translation: CASSLGEGPNEKLFF.

This clone appeared once. J is TRBJ1-2 and V is TRBV7-2, with 7 positions matching TRBD1. Germline CDR1 is SGHTA and CDR2 is FQGNSA. The V segment lost 6 bases and the J segment 4 bases; nucleotides outside the gene matches: 5. The CDR3 consists of 13 residues. The CDR3 DNA reads as TGTGCCAGCAGGGCTAGGACAGGCTATGGCTACACCTTC. It encodes CASRARTGYGYTF.

This clone has a single count. V gene TRBV5-4 combines with J gene TRBJ2-7; 10 nucleotides match TRBD1. This CDR3 comprises 13 residues. The germline CDR1 and CDR2 sequences are SGHNT and YYREEE (reference sequence). After removal of 7 bases from V and 3 bases from J, the junction contained 4 bases not matched to a gene. DNA for the CDR3: TGTGCCAGCTCTTGGACAGGGGGCTACGAGCAGTACTTC. As protein: CASSWTGGYEQYF.

This clone has more than one count but fewer than ten. This rearrangement joins TRBV6-5 to TRBJ1-5, with D possibly matching TRBD1 (6 bases). V was shortened by 4 bases and J by 1 base, with 11 bases between the two germline ends. Germline values: CDR1 MNHEY, CDR2 SVGAGI. The CDR3 length is 15 residues. The CDR3, as DNA: TGTGCCAGCAGTTTCAGGGGAGAAAGCAATCAGCCCCAGCATTTT. It codes for CASSFRGESNQPQHF.

This clone was recorded a few times. The chain uses TRBV29-1 and TRBJ2-7; 10 bases line up with TRBD1. The germline V gene has CDR1 SQVTM and CDR2 ANQGSEA. The junction had 5 bases not matched to a gene; V was cut back by 6 bases and J by 3 bases. The CDR3 has 13 amino acids. The chain's CDR3 is CSVYRDRGYEQYF. The CDR3 nucleotides are TGCAGCGTATACCGGGACAGGGGCTACGAGCAGTACTTC.

The chain is built from TRBV18 and TRBJ2-3; a possible D gene is TRBD2 (5 bases). Germline V CDR1 and CDR2: KGHSH, LQKENI. This CDR3 has 12 residues. Trimming removed 6 bases at V and 6 bases at J, with 10 bases between. The CDR3, as DNA: TGTGCCAGCTCCAGTGGAGGCGATACGCAGTATTTT. Translation: CASSSGGDTQYF.

V is TRBV7-2 and J is TRBJ1-2; possible D gene TRBD1, 5 bases. Deletions cut 3 bases from V and 6 bases from J, with 17 bases between. The germline gives CDR1 SGHTA, CDR2 FQGNSA. CDR3 length: 15 amino acids. The DNA for the CDR3 is TGTGCCAGCAGCTTTGGGGGGGAGGGCACAGATGGCTACACCTTC. This sequence encodes CASSFGGEGTDGYTF.

This clone was counted a few times. The genes are TRBV7-9 and TRBJ2-3, with 9 bases fitting TRBD1. V dropped 5 bases and J dropped 0; count of bases not matched to a gene: 3. From germline, CDR1 is SEHNR and CDR2 FQNEAQ (reference sequence). CDR3 length: 15 amino acids. The CDR3 coding sequence is TGTGCCAGCAGCCCACAGGGGGCGAGCACAGATACGCAGTATTTT. Translated, it gives CASSPQGASTDTQYF.